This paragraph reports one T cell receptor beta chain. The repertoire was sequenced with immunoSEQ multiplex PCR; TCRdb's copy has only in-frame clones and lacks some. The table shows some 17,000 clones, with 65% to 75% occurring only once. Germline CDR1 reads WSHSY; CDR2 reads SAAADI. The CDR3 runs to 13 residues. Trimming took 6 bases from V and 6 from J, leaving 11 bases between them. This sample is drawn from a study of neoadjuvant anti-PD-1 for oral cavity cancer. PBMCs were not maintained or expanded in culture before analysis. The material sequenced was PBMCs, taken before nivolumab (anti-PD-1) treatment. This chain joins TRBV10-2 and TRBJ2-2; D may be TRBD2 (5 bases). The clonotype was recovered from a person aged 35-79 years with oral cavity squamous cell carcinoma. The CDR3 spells CASRSGMAGELFF. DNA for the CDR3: TGCGCCAGCAGGTCCGGGATGGCCGGGGAGCTGTTTTTT.